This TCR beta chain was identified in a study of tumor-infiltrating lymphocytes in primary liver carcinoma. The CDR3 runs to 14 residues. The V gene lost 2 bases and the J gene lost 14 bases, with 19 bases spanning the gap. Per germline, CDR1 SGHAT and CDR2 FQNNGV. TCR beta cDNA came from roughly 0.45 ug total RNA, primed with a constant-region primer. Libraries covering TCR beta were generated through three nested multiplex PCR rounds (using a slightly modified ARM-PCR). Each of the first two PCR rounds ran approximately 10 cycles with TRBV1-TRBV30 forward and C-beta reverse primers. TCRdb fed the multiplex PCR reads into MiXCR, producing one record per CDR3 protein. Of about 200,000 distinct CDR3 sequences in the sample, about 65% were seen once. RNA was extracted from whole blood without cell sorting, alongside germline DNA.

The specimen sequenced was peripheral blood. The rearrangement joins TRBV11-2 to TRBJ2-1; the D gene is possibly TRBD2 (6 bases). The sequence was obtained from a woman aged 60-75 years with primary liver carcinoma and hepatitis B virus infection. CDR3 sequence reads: CASSLLTNGRLKFF. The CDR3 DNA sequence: TGTGCCAGCAGCTTACTGACTAACGGGAGACTGAAGTTCTTC.